A selection of T cell receptor beta chains follows, all from one sample in a study of blood T cell repertoires in COVID-19. The protocol was immunoSEQ multiplex PCR, while the TCRdb copy is restricted to in-frame clones and leaves out a portion. The sample shows about 140,000 clones, approximately 87% of them seen only once. The sequenced sample consisted of peripheral blood. These receptors came from a woman between 50 and 59 years old with active or convalescent COVID-19. The CDR3 runs from the conserved cysteine through the conserved F or W. Size values are once, few and many counts, or a class for expanded clones, and some rows have none.

J: TRBJ1-6
length: 14
V: TRBV27
size: .
CDR3: CASSKTVMNSPLHF

J: TRBJ1-2
length: 12
V: TRBV5-1
size: .
CDR3: CASSEQDYGYTF

J: TRBJ2-7
length: 16
V: TRBV6-2/TRBV6-3
size: .
CDR3: CASSHSGTSGSYEQYF

J: TRBJ2-1
length: 16
V: TRBV24-1
size: .
CDR3: CATSENLGTHYNEQFF

J: TRBJ1-6
length: 16
V: TRBV7-3
size: few
CDR3: CASSLRSSRGNSPLHF

J: TRBJ2-1
length: 18
V: TRBV7-8
size: .
CDR3: CASSLDGGGLASYNEQFF

J: TRBJ2-7
length: 11
V: TRBV30
size: .
CDR3: CARAQGQEQYF

J: TRBJ2-3
length: 14
V: TRBV21-1
size: .
CDR3: CASSKARQWQNQYF

J: TRBJ2-7
length: 17
V: TRBV4-1
size: .
CDR3: CASSQDLGKGHGYEQYF

J: TRBJ1-2
length: 13
V: TRBV30
size: .
CDR3: CAWSVRTAYGYTF

J: TRBJ1-4
length: 15
V: TRBV28
size: .
CDR3: CASRIDSVFNEKLFF

J: TRBJ2-2
length: 20
V: TRBV5-4
size: .
CDR3: CASSLVSAQGRSANTGELFF

J: TRBJ1-2
length: 13
V: TRBV28
size: .
CDR3: CASGWEPNYGYTF

J: TRBJ1-4
length: 19
V: TRBV6-2/TRBV6-3
size: .
CDR3: CASSYTSSGTSNYYEKLFF

J: TRBJ1-1
length: 14
V: TRBV6-1
size: .
CDR3: CASSEGGQNTEAFF

J: TRBJ2-7
length: 13
V: TRBV28
size: .
CDR3: CASIPGGIYEQYF

J: TRBJ2-2
length: 16
V: TRBV28
size: .
CDR3: CASSLSGGRNTGELFF

J: TRBJ1-2
length: 16
V: TRBV4-1
size: .
CDR3: CASSQAGTGINYGYTF

J: TRBJ2-7
length: 14
V: TRBV7-3
size: .
CDR3: CASSPDSSGYEQYF

J: TRBJ1-1
length: 16
V: TRBV3-1/TRBV3-2
size: .
CDR3: CASSTPRDRGSTEAFF

J: TRBJ1-5
length: 15
V: TRBV7-2
size: once
CDR3: CASSPSRGGKQPQHF

J: TRBJ2-5
length: 17
V: TRBV24-1
size: .
CDR3: CATSELKPGQGQETQYF

J: TRBJ2-7
length: 15
V: TRBV4-1
size: .
CDR3: CASSSDTFGNYEQYF

J: TRBJ2-5
length: 11
V: TRBV7-2
size: once
CDR3: CASSLLETQYF

J: TRBJ2-1
length: 16
V: TRBV5-4
size: few
CDR3: CASSLVRGALYNEQFF

J: TRBJ2-1
length: 16
V: TRBV24-1
size: .
CDR3: CATSARDRGNYNEQFF

J: TRBJ2-7
length: 13
V: TRBV5-1
size: .
CDR3: CASRSLSTYEQYF

J: TRBJ1-1
length: 13
V: TRBV7-9
size: .
CDR3: CASSPQQGFKAFF

J: TRBJ1-6
length: 15
V: TRBV7-9
size: once
CDR3: CASSPGDRVGSPLHF

J: TRBJ2-1
length: 17
V: TRBV20-1
size: .
CDR3: CSASSGGPPFSYNEQFF

J: TRBJ1-1
length: 13
V: TRBV5-1
size: .
CDR3: CASNQGPNTEAFF

J: TRBJ1-1
length: 15
V: TRBV20-1
size: .
CDR3: CSASHHRGVNTEAFF

J: TRBJ1-5
length: 15
V: TRBV4-1
size: .
CDR3: CASSQVEGVNQPQHF

J: TRBJ1-6
length: 16
V: TRBV6-2/TRBV6-3
size: .
CDR3: CASSYLRGQPNSPLHF

J: TRBJ1-2
length: 16
V: TRBV19
size: .
CDR3: CASSIGQGASNYGYTF

J: TRBJ2-3
length: 15
V: TRBV3-1/TRBV3-2
size: .
CDR3: CASSPTSGRADTQYF

J: TRBJ1-1
length: 12
V: TRBV28
size: .
CDR3: CASSLLQGGAFF

J: TRBJ2-2
length: 15
V: TRBV5-5
size: .
CDR3: CASSLVGTGPGELFF

J: TRBJ2-7
length: 16
V: TRBV6-2/TRBV6-3
size: .
CDR3: CASSNPSGRTSNEQYF

J: TRBJ2-3
length: 16
V: TRBV18
size: .
CDR3: CASSSPTGEAPDTQYF

J: TRBJ1-1
length: 15
V: TRBV28
size: .
CDR3: CASSPGAGARTEAFF

J: TRBJ2-7
length: 15
V: TRBV4-3
size: .
CDR3: CASSQGTGKSYEQYF

J: TRBJ1-1
length: 14
V: TRBV29-1
size: once
CDR3: CSVYRGGFNTEAFF

J: TRBJ1-2
length: 13
V: TRBV19
size: .
CDR3: CASSYRGNYGYTF

J: TRBJ1-1
length: 15
V: TRBV4-2
size: many
CDR3: CASSQRQLMNTEAFF

J: TRBJ2-1
length: 17
V: TRBV3-1/TRBV3-2
size: .
CDR3: CASSQDYRTSSYNEQFF

J: TRBJ1-5
length: 12
V: TRBV5-8
size: .
CDR3: CASSARGQPQHF

J: TRBJ2-7
length: 18
V: TRBV4-2
size: .
CDR3: CASSQDLVIVEGSYEQYF

J: TRBJ2-7
length: 16
V: TRBV6-5
size: .
CDR3: CASSYGGGGLSYEQYF

J: TRBJ1-5
length: 11
V: TRBV12-3/TRBV12-4
size: .
CDR3: CASSQKDRLSF

J: TRBJ2-5
length: 15
V: TRBV7-9
size: few
CDR3: CASSIRTDLKETQYF

J: TRBJ2-7
length: 13
V: TRBV19
size: .
CDR3: CASSMDRRFEQYF

J: TRBJ1-4
length: 13
V: TRBV28
size: .
CDR3: CASSPGGEEKLFF

J: TRBJ2-7
length: 13
V: TRBV7-9
size: once
CDR3: CASTSGTSYEQYF

J: TRBJ2-1
length: 16
V: TRBV29-1
size: .
CDR3: CSVEVLAALSYNEQFF